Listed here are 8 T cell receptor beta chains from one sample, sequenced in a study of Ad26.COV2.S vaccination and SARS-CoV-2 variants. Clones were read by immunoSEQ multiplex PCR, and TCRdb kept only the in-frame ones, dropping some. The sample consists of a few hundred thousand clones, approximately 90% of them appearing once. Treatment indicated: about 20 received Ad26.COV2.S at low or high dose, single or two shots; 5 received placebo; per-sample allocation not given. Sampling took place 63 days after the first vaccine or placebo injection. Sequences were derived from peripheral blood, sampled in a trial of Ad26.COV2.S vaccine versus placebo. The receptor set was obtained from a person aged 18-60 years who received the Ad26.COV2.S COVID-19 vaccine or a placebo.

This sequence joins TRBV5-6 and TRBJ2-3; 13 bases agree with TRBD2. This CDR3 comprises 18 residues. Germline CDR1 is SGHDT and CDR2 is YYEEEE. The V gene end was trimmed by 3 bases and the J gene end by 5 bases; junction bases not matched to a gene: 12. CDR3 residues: CASSSGLAGEPIRDTQYF. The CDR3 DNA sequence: TGTGCCAGCAGCTCTGGACTAGCGGGAGAGCCAATAAGAGATACGCAGTATTTT.

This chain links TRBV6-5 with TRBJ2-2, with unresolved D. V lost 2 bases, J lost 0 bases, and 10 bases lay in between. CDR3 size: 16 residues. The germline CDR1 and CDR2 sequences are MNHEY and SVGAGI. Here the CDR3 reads CASSYVRSPNTGELFF. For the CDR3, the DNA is TGTGCCAGCAGTTACGTGAGATCGCCGAACACCGGGGAGCTGTTTTTT.

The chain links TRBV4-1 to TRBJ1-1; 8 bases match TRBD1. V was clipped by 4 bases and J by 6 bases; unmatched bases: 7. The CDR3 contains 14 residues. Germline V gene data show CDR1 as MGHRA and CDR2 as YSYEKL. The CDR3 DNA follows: TGCGCCAGCAGCCCAGAACAGGGGGGACCTGAAGCTTTCTTT. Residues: CASSPEQGGPEAFF.

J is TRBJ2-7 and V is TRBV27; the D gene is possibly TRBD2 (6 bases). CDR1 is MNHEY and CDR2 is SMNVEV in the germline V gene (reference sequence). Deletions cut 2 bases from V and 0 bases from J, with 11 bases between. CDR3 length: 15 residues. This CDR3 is CASSLRDSSSYEQYF. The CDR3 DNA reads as TGTGCCAGCAGTTTAAGGGACTCCTCCTCCTACGAGCAGTACTTC.

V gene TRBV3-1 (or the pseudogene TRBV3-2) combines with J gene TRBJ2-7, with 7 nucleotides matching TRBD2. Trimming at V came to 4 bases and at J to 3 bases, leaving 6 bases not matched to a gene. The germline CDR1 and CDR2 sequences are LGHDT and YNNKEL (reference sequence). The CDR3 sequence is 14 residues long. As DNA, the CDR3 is TGTGCCAGCAGCCTCGCAGGACTAGACTACGAGCAGTACTTC. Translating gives CASSLAGLDYEQYF.

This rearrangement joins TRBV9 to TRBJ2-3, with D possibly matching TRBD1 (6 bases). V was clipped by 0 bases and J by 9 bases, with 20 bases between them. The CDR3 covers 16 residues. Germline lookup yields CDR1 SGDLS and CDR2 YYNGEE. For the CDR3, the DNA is TGTGCCAGCAGCGTAGGGGTGGGGGCGCTTGGGTTGACGCAGTATTTT. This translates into CASSVGVGALGLTQYF.

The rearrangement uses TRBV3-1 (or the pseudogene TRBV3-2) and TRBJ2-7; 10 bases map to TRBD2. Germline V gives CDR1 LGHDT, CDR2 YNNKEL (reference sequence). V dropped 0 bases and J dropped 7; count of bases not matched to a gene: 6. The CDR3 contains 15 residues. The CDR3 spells CASSQDLAGVREQYF. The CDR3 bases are TGTGCCAGCAGCCAAGACCTAGCGGGAGTGAGGGAGCAGTACTTC.

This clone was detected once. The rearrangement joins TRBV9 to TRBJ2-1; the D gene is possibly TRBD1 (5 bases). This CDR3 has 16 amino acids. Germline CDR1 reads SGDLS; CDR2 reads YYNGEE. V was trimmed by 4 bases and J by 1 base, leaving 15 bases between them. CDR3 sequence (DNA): TGTGCCAGCAGCCTTCAGGGATCCCATTCCTACAATGAGCAGTTCTTC. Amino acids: CASSLQGSHSYNEQFF.